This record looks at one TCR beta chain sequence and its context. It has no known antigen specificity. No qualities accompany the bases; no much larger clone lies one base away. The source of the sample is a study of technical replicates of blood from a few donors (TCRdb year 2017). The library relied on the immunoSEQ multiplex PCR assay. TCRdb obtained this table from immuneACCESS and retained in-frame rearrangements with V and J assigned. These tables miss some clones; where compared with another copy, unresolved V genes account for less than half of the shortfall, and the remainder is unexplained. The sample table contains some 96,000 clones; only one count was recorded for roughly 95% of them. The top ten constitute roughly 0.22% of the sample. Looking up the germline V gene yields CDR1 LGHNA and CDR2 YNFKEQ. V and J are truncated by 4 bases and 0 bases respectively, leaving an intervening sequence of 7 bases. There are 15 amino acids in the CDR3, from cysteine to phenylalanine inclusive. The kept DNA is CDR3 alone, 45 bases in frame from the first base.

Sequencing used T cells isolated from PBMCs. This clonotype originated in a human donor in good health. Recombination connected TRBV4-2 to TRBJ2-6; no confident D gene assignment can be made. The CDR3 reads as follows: CASSPRDSGANVLTF. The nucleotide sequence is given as TGTGCCAGCAGCCCGAGAGACTCTGGGGCCAACGTCCTGACTTTC.